This T cell receptor (beta chain) came from a study of beta chain features in type 1 diabetes. Since all of the isolated RNA was reverse transcribed, expressed TCRB transcripts were what got sequenced. The protocol was immunoSEQ multiplex PCR, while the TCRdb copy is restricted to in-frame clones and leaves out a portion. The sample has 600,000 to 650,000 clones, 15% seen once. The receptor comes from a man younger than 30 in good health. Sequencing was carried out using naive CD4+ T cells from blood.

CDR3 nucleotide sequence: TGTGCCAGCAGTCGGGGCAGGGGGTTGGATACTGAAGCTTTCTTT. Its protein product is CASSRGRGLDTEAFF. The rearrangement links TRBV2 to TRBJ1-1; 7 positions match TRBD1. J gave up 5 bases and V 5 bases, and 11 bases lay outside the gene matches. The V gene's germline CDR1 is SNHLY and CDR2 FYNNEI. This CDR3 is 15 amino acids long.